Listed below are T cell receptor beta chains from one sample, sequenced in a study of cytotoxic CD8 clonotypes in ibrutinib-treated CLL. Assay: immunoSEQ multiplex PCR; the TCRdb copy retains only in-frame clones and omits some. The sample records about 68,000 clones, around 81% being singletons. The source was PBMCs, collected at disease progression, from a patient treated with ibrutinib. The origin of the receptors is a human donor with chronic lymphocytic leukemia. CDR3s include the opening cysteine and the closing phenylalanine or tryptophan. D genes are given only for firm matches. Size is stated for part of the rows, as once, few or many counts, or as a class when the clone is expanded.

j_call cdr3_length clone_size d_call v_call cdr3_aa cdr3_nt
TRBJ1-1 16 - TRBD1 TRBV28 CASSRDRGLRNTEAFF TGTGCCAGCAGTCGGGACAGGGGGCTAAGGAACACTGAAGCTTTCTTT
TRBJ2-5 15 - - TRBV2 CASRKDRGGDRTQYF TGTGCCAGCAGGAAAGACAGGGGAGGGGATCGGACCCAGTACTTC
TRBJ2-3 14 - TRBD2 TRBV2 CASGLAGATDTQYF TGTGCCAGCGGACTAGCGGGAGCAACAGATACGCAGTATTTT
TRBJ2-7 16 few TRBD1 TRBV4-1 CASSQGQGQTIYEQYF TGCGCCAGCAGCCAAGGTCAGGGACAGACCATATACGAGCAGTACTTC
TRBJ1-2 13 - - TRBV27 CASSPLDSYGYTF TGTGCCAGCAGTCCCCTTGACAGTTATGGCTACACCTTC
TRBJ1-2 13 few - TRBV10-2 CASSESFRYGYTF TGCGCCAGCAGTGAGTCTTTCCGCTATGGCTACACCTTC
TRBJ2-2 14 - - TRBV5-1 CASSLSGNTGELFF TGCGCCAGCAGCTTGTCGGGGAACACCGGGGAGCTGTTTTTT
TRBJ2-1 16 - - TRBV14 CASSQDGPSPYNEQFF TGTGCCAGCAGCCAAGATGGTCCGAGTCCCTACAATGAGCAGTTCTTC
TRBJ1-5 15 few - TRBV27 CASSRVGSSSQPQHF TGTGCCAGCAGTAGGGTGGGGAGCTCTAGTCAGCCCCAGCATTTT
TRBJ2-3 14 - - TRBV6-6 CASSYPTPPDTQYF TGTGCCAGCAGTTACCCCACACCCCCAGATACGCAGTATTTT
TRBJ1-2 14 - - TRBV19 CASTREGTNYGYTF TGTGCCAGTACCCGGGAGGGGACTAACTATGGCTACACCTTC
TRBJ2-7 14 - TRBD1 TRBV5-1 CASRAGTGVYEQYF TGCGCCAGCAGGGCCGGGACAGGGGTCTACGAGCAGTACTTC
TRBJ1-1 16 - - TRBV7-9 CASSLVGHPLNTEAFF TGTGCCAGCAGCTTAGTTGGGCATCCTCTGAACACTGAAGCTTTCTTT
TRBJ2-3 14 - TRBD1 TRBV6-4 CASSSGGLTDTQYF TGTGCCAGCAGCTCAGGGGGCCTCACAGATACGCAGTATTTT
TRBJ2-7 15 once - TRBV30 CAWSADTPSSYEQYF TGTGCCTGGAGCGCCGACACTCCGAGCTCCTACGAGCAGTACTTC
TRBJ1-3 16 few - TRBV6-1 CASSEGGAGLGNTIYF TGTGCCAGCAGTGAAGGCGGGGCAGGGCTGGGGAACACCATATATTTT
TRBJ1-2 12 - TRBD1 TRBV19 CASRTGGGDYTF TGTGCCAGTAGGACAGGGGGTGGTGACTACACCTTC
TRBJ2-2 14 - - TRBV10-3 CAISPLDVAGELFF TGTGCCATCAGCCCCCTTGACGTAGCCGGGGAGCTGTTTTTT
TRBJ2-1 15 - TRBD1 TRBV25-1 CASSAGQGTYNEQFF TGTGCCAGCAGTGCCGGACAGGGGACCTACAATGAGCAGTTCTTC
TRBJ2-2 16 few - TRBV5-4 CASSPNWDSDTGELFF TGTGCCAGCAGCCCAAACTGGGACTCCGATACCGGGGAGCTGTTTTTT
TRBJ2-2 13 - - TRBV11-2 CASSLRVTGELFF TGTGCCAGCAGCTTGAGGGTGACCGGGGAGCTGTTTTTT
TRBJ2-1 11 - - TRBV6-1 CASSDEVEQFF TGTGCCAGCAGTGACGAGGTTGAGCAGTTCTTC
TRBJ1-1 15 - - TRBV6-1 CASSELPDRGAEAFF TGTGCCAGCAGTGAACTCCCGGACCGTGGTGCTGAAGCTTTCTTT
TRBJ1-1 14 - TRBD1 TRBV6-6 CASNDAGGYTEAFF TGTGCCAGCAATGATGCAGGGGGCTACACTGAAGCTTTCTTT
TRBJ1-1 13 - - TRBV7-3 CASSLQGLTEAFF TGTGCCAGCAGCTTACAGGGTTTAACTGAAGCTTTCTTT
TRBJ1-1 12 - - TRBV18 CASQIMNTEAFF TGTGCCAGCCAAATCATGAACACTGAAGCTTTCTTT
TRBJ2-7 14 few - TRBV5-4 CASSLRNTIYEQYF TGTGCCAGCAGCTTGAGAAACACGATCTACGAGCAGTACTTC
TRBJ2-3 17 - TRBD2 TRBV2 CASSEPGLAISTDTQYF TGTGCCAGCAGCGAACCGGGACTAGCGATTAGCACAGATACGCAGTATTTT
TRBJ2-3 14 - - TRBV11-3 CASSLGSSTDTQYF TGTGCCAGCAGCTTAGGCTCTTCCACAGATACGCAGTATTTT
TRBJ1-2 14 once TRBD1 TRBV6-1 CASSERQGLDGYTF TGTGCCAGCAGTGAAAGACAGGGCCTGGATGGCTACACCTTC
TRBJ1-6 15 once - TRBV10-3 CAISEGGGKGSPLHF TGTGCCATCAGTGAGGGCGGGGGAAAGGGTTCACCCCTCCACTTT
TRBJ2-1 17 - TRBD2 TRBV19 CASSIKFRGESIDEQFF TGTGCCAGTAGTATTAAGTTCCGGGGGGAGTCTATCGATGAGCAGTTCTTC
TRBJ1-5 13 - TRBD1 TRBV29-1 CSVSGGHNQPQHF TGCAGCGTTTCAGGGGGGCACAATCAGCCCCAGCATTTT
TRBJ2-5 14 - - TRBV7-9 CASSATAKGETQYF TGTGCCAGCAGCGCGACAGCTAAGGGAGAGACCCAGTACTTC
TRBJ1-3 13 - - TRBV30 CAWSTGGGNTIYF TGTGCCTGGAGTACTGGGGGTGGAAACACCATATATTTT
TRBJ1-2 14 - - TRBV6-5 CASSRDGANYGYTF TGTGCCAGCAGCAGGGACGGAGCTAACTATGGCTACACCTTC
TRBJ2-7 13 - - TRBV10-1 CASSAGFPYEQYF TGCGCCAGCAGTGCAGGGTTCCCCTACGAGCAGTACTTC
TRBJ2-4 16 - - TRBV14 CASSQVSGRAKNIQYF TGTGCCAGCAGCCAAGTTTCGGGGCGAGCCAAAAACATTCAGTACTTC
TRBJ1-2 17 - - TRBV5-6 CASSSFSFRVTDYGYTF TGTGCCAGCAGTTCCTTTAGCTTTAGAGTGACAGACTATGGCTACACCTTC
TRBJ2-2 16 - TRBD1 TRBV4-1 CASSQGVRGRAGELFF TGCGCCAGCAGCCAAGGTGTCAGGGGGCGGGCCGGGGAGCTGTTTTTT
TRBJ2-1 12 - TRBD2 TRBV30 CAWSMAGGPRFF TGTGCCTGGAGTATGGCGGGAGGGCCTCGGTTCTTC
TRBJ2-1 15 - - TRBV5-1 CASSLAFQGYNEQFF TGCGCCAGCAGCTTGGCTTTTCAGGGGTACAATGAGCAGTTCTTC
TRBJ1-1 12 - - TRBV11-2 CASSRLNTEAFF TGTGCCAGCTCAAGATTAAACACTGAAGCTTTCTTT
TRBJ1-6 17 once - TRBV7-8 CASSLGSRGIYNSPLHF TGTGCCAGCAGCTTAGGGAGCAGGGGAATTTATAATTCACCCCTCCACTTT
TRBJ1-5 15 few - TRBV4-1 CASSRYGTPGQPQHF TGCGCCAGCAGCCGATACGGGACCCCTGGACAGCCCCAGCATTTT
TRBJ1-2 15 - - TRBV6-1 CASSEAHGGLVPLRF TGTGCCAGCAGTGAAGCGCACGGGGGACTCGTGCCGCTTCGCTTC
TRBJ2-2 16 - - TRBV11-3 CASSPNRGGGTGELFF TGTGCCAGCAGCCCCAATAGGGGGGGAGGCACCGGGGAGCTGTTTTTT
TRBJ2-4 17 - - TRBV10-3 CAISESSQILAKNIQYF TGTGCCATCAGTGAGTCGAGTCAGATCCTAGCCAAAAACATTCAGTACTTC
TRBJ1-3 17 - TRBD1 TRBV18 CASSPPGTGVSGNTIYF TGTGCCAGCTCACCACCTGGGACAGGGGTTTCTGGAAACACCATATATTTT
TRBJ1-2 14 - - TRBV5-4 CASSSDPGVEGYTF TGTGCCAGCAGCTCCGATCCTGGGGTTGAAGGCTACACCTTC
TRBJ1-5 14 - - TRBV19 CASSILAGPQPQHF TGTGCCAGTAGTATCCTTGCAGGGCCTCAGCCCCAGCATTTT
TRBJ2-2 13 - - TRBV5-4 CASSITRTGELFF TGTGCCAGCAGCATAACAAGGACCGGGGAGCTGTTTTTT
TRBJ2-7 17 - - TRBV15 CATSREDGGEEDYEQYF TGTGCCACCAGCAGGGAAGACGGTGGCGAGGAAGACTACGAGCAGTACTTC
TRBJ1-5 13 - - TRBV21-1 CASSKRADQPQHF TGTGCCAGCAGCAAGCGAGCAGATCAGCCCCAGCATTTT
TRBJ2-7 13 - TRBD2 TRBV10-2 CASKREGSYEQYF TGCGCCAGCAAGCGGGAGGGCTCCTACGAGCAGTACTTC
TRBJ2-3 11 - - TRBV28 CASSIRGTQYF TGTGCCAGCAGCATTAGGGGTACGCAGTATTTT
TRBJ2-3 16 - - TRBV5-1 CASSRQDTTNTDTQYF TGCGCCAGCAGCAGACAGGACACTACCAACACAGATACGCAGTATTTT